This TCR beta chain came from a study of blood T cell repertoires in COVID-19 (dated by TCRdb to about 2020). About the full investigation: Collaborator samples came from the United States, Italy and Spain and covered acute and convalescent phases of COVID-19. The material from the prospective study consisted of cDNA or gDNA derived from T cells, B-cell-depleted T cells, or PBMCs. Deeply sampled blood TCRbeta repertoires from subjects exposed to, actively infected with, or recovered from COVID-19 were included in the dataset. The repertoires were released in a freely available public database meant as a resource for research on the immune response to SARS-CoV-2. The samples were drawn from two sources: the first 160 participants of the ongoing ImmuneRACE study, and 1,000 to 1,500 subjects contributed by 6 global collaborators. Nearly every sample came with metadata listing a de-identified subject ID, COVID-19 status, age in years and sex. Where available, HLA class I and class II types were obtained from metadata supplied by the sample provider rather than from assay-based typing. What the research found in general, with its limitations: The amount of clinical and demographic metadata varied by source and participant and was provided uncurated.

The germline V gene specifies LGHNA as CDR1 and YSLEER as CDR2. The CDR3 numbers 17 residues from cysteine through phenylalanine. Left in the record is the CDR3 DNA by itself, 51 bases read in frame from the first base. V drops 0 bases and J drops 4 bases, leaving 17 bases in between. The immunoSEQ Assay, a bias-controlled multiplex PCR, was used to amplify TCRbeta CDR3 regions from genomic DNA. As for how the authors treated the data: The number of nucleated cells in each sample was estimated from the amplification of reference gene primers within the assay. To quantify the absolute abundance of each unique TCRbeta CDR3 rearrangement, sequence reads were collapsed and filtered. Productive Simpson clonality was computed per sample as the square root of Simpson's diversity index over productive rearrangements. TCRdb carries this immuneACCESS record with in-frame sequences only. Its versions omit some clonotypes, under half of them owing to an unresolved V gene in the studies checked, with the rest unexplained. D and trimming were read from the DNA, whereas the V and J calls and clone size are those reported in that table. Counted in this sample were roughly 250,000 clones; about 88% of them appeared once. The ten most abundant clones make up 2% to 2.5% of the sample.

Another Seattle source contributed samples from volunteer blood donors who had recovered from COVID-19. Whole blood was collected in K2EDTA tubes by collaborating institutions according to the institutions' own protocols. Collaborator samples were shipped for TCRbeta analysis as frozen whole blood, isolated PBMCs, or DNA extracted from either sample type. Comments on this clone: No antigen is known for it. Qualities for individual bases were not recorded, and no much larger clone is one base off.

Material for sequencing was peripheral blood. The sequence joins TRBV4-3 to TRBJ2-3; the D segment could be TRBD2, given 6 matching bases. This TCR was recovered from a woman in her 40s who had recovered from COVID-19. The CDR3 protein: CASSQEGPEWEADTQYF. In nucleotide form, the sequence is TGCGCCAGCAGCCAAGAGGGCCCGGAATGGGAGGCAGATACGCAGTATTTT.